This T cell receptor beta chain was captured by sequencing in a study of OX40 agonist ivuxolimab in advanced cancers. Study-wide background: At 0.01 to 10 mg/kg, ivuxolimab was administered intravenously to patients every 2 weeks.

TCRdb's table, derived via immunoSEQ multiplex PCR, lists solely in-frame clones and lacks some. The table shows under 30,000 clones, with 75% to 85% occurring only once. Study-level results: Among the lowest levels of clonal expansion were found in partial responders at 0.1-3.0 mg/kg.

Notes on this clone: What it recognizes is unknown.

This material consisted of CD4+ or CD8+ T cells sorted from blood, taken in a trial of the OX40 agonist ivuxolimab. The receptor's source is an adult with an advanced solid tumor such as melanoma, head and neck, liver or kidney cancer.

The CDR3 bases are TGTGCCAGCAGTCCCGGACTTACCAACTCTGGGGCCAACGTCCTGACTTTC. Protein sequence: CASSPGLTNSGANVLTF. The chain combines TRBV27 with TRBJ2-6, with D possibly being TRBD2 (5 bases). The germline CDR1 and CDR2 sequences are MNHEY and SMNVEV (reference sequence). Between the trimmed V and J ends, which lost 5 bases and 0 bases, there was a span of 14 bases. There are 17 residues in the CDR3.